The 21 T cell receptor beta chains in this list originate from one sample, sequenced in a study of T cell responses to AZD1222 COVID-19 vaccine. Assay used: immunoSEQ multiplex PCR; TCRdb lists only in-frame clones, some missing. The table lists approximately 150,000 clones, 90% to 95% of them singletons. The sequencing used peripheral blood, collected on day 0 of AZD1222 vaccination. Every receptor here comes from an adult in good health.

The chain carries TRBV6-5 and TRBJ1-1; 7 bases are a match to TRBD1. The CDR3 has 13 amino acids. Per the germline V gene, CDR1 is MNHEY and CDR2 is SVGAGI. The ends lost 6 bases at V and 11 bases at J; junction bases unmatched: 12. CDR3 in DNA: TGTGCCAGCAGCCTCGGACGACAGGGAACGGCTTTCTTT. Translation gives CASSLGRQGTAFF.

The rearrangement links TRBV20-1 to TRBJ1-1; D possibly corresponds to TRBD1 (5 bases). Trimming cost V 3 bases and J 6 bases, with 17 bases left between them. In germline, CDR1 is DFQATT, CDR2 SNEGSKA (reference sequence). The CDR3 is made up of 14 amino acids. The CDR3, as DNA: TGCAGTGCTAGTGGAGGGGCGGGAGGGGCTGAAGCTTTCTTT. Amino acid sequence: CSASGGAGGAEAFF.

This sequence joins TRBV10-3 and TRBJ2-7, with D perhaps matching TRBD2 (6 bases). The CDR3 is made up of 15 amino acids. Looked up from germline, CDR1 is ENHRY and CDR2 is SYGVKD. V was trimmed by 3 bases and J by 4 bases, leaving 16 bases between them. The CDR3 sequence: CAISEGGGSGYEQYF. The CDR3 nucleotides are TGTGCCATCAGTGAAGGTGGAGGGAGTGGGTACGAGCAGTACTTC.

In this sample, this clone turned up once. V usage is TRBV7-2 and J usage is TRBJ2-1; 12 nucleotides agree with TRBD2. The CDR3 spans 15 residues. Germline trimming cut 5 bases from V and 5 bases from J; bases unmatched to any gene: 4. Germline assignment: CDR1 SGHTA and CDR2 FQGNSA. This CDR3 is CASSETSGRHNEQFF. CDR3 nucleotides: TGTGCCAGCAGCGAAACTAGCGGGAGGCACAATGAGCAGTTCTTC.

This clone was recorded once. The chain uses TRBV28 and TRBJ2-2; D remains unclear. Germline V gives CDR1 MDHEN, CDR2 SYDVKM. The CDR3 loop spans 14 amino acids. V gave up 0 bases and J gave up 2 bases, with 4 bases separating them. The CDR3 loop reads CASSLWGNTGELFF. In DNA form, the CDR3 reads TGTGCCAGCAGTTTATGGGGTAACACCGGGGAGCTGTTTTTT.

The chain combines TRBV28 with TRBJ2-1, with 8 bases that match TRBD2. The V gene end was trimmed by 8 bases and the J gene end by 3 bases; junction bases not matched to a gene: 3. CDR3 length: 13 amino acids. CDR1 is MDHEN, CDR2 SYDVKM, per germline. The CDR3 reads CASREGYYNEQFF. CDR3 nucleotide sequence: TGTGCCAGCCGGGAGGGATACTACAATGAGCAGTTCTTC.

The rearrangement uses TRBV19 and TRBJ2-2, with D unresolved. In germline, CDR1 is LNHDA, CDR2 SQIVND (reference sequence). This CDR3 has 15 amino acids. Trimming removed 8 bases at V and 0 bases at J, with 13 bases between. CDR3 sequence (DNA): TGTGCCAGTCTTTCCGGGTCGTCGAACACCGGGGAGCTGTTTTTT. Translation gives CASLSGSSNTGELFF.

The chain recombines TRBV7-9 with TRBJ1-3; D is possibly TRBD1 (5 bases). This CDR3 has 12 residues. The ends were cut back, 3 bases at V and 9 bases at J, with 9 bases in the middle. Germline CDR1 is SEHNR and CDR2 is FQNEAQ (reference sequence). CDR3 DNA sequence: TGTGCCAGCAGCTTCGAGCAGGGCACCATATATTTT. It specifies CASSFEQGTIYF.

The chain is built from TRBV9 and TRBJ1-5; D remains unclear. Per germline, CDR1 SGDLS and CDR2 YYNGEE. The CDR3 is 15 residues long. V dropped 0 bases and J dropped 0 bases, with 7 bases sitting between them. This chain's CDR3 is CASSVGWGSNQPQHF. As DNA, the CDR3 is TGTGCCAGCAGCGTAGGGTGGGGTAGCAATCAGCCCCAGCATTTT. Combining the CDR3 with reference TRBV9 and TRBJ1-5 gives the whole variable domain DSGVTQTPKHLITATGQRVTLRCSPRSGDLSVYWYQQSLDQGLQFLIQYYNGEERAKGNILERFSAQQFPDLHSELNLSSLELGDSALYFCASSVGWGSNQPQHFGDGTRLSIL.

The J gene is TRBJ1-5, the V gene TRBV28; 7 bases agree with TRBD1. V gave up 5 bases and J gave up 11 bases; unmatched junction bases: 15. The CDR3 totals 15 residues. Per the germline V gene, CDR1 is MDHEN and CDR2 is SYDVKM. As DNA, the CDR3 is TGTGCCAGCAGTCCAAATGACAGGGCCCACAGGGCCCAGCATTTT. Protein sequence: CASSPNDRAHRAQHF.

CDR3 in amino acids: CASSQAGPGTSGRAGEQYF. The CDR3 DNA reads as TGTGCCAGCAGCCAAGCCGGTCCCGGGACTAGCGGGAGGGCGGGCGAGCAGTACTTC. This chain connects TRBV4-2 to TRBJ2-7; 16 nucleotides match TRBD2. CDR3 length: 19 residues. The germline gives CDR1 LGHNA, CDR2 YNFKEQ. V trimming: 1 base; J trimming: 6 bases; junction bases outside the gene matches: 12.

The chain recombines TRBV10-2 with TRBJ1-5; D is unresolved. Trimming stripped 2 bases from V and 5 bases from J, with 7 bases between. This CDR3 has 13 amino acids. Germline V lookup: CDR1 WSHSY, CDR2 SAAADI. The chain's CDR3 is CASSEPYDQPQHF. Here the CDR3 DNA reads TGCGCCAGCAGTGAGCCTTACGATCAGCCCCAGCATTTT.

The chain carries TRBV10-1 and TRBJ2-3, with TRBD2 matching 14 bases. J gave up 0 bases and V 8 bases, and 7 bases lay outside the gene matches. Germline values: CDR1 WNHNN, CDR2 SYGVQD (reference sequence). The CDR3 loop spans 17 amino acids. The CDR3 nucleotides are TGCGCCAGCGTAGGACTAGCGGGGGGAACTAGCACAGATACGCAGTATTTT. It encodes CASVGLAGGTSTDTQYF.

The chain employs TRBV6-5 and TRBJ1-1; the D gene is possibly TRBD1 (6 bases). V was shortened by 2 bases and J by 4 bases, with 8 bases between the two germline ends. Germline V gene sequence: CDR1 MNHEY, CDR2 SVGAGI. This CDR3 has 13 amino acids. CDR3 DNA: TGTGCCAGCAGTTACGAGGGGGGCACTGAAGCTTTCTTT. Its protein is CASSYEGGTEAFF.

The V and J genes are TRBV5-5 and TRBJ1-3; perhaps TRBD1 as D (6 bases). The CDR3 totals 15 residues. V dropped 2 bases and J dropped 5 bases, with 14 bases sitting between them. The germline CDR1 and CDR2 sequences are SGHKS and YYEKEE (reference sequence). For the CDR3, the DNA is TGTGCCAGCAGCTTAGGGCAGGGGCCCCGAAACACCATATATTTT. It translates to CASSLGQGPRNTIYF.

The chain uses TRBV27 and TRBJ1-2; D gene ambiguous. V was pared by 2 bases and J by 1 base, with 11 bases between. The CDR3 loop spans 15 amino acids. Germline CDR1 reads MNHEY; CDR2 reads SMNVEV (reference sequence). CDR3 sequence (DNA): TGTGCCAGCAGTTTAGGTCCCCCTCTTAACTATGGCTACACCTTC. This codes for CASSLGPPLNYGYTF.

The chain is built from TRBV30 and TRBJ2-7; TRBD1 matches at 10 bases. Germline V gene data show CDR1 as GTSNPN and CDR2 as SVGIG (reference sequence). This CDR3 spans 13 amino acids. The junction had 8 bases not matched to a gene; V was cut back by 6 bases and J by 6 bases. CDR3 region: CACDRDRGSEQYF. The CDR3 region has the DNA TGTGCCTGTGACCGGGACAGGGGTTCCGAGCAGTACTTC.

This clone was recorded once. The chain has TRBV7-2 and TRBJ1-2; 11 positions agree with TRBD1. Per the germline V gene, CDR1 is SGHTA and CDR2 is FQGNSA. The CDR3 is 17 amino acids. The V and J ends lost 3 bases and 2 bases, in that order; junction bases with no gene match: 8. CDR3 loop: CASSFPRTGGVNYGYTF. Written as DNA, the CDR3 is TGTGCCAGCAGCTTCCCCCGGACAGGGGGCGTCAACTATGGCTACACCTTC.

The rearrangement uses TRBV12-3 or TRBV12-4 and TRBJ2-5; perhaps TRBD2 as D (7 bases). The CDR3 contains 13 residues. V was cut by 6 bases and J by 4 bases, with 12 bases left in between. The CDR3 reads CASRRGGTETQYF. The CDR3, as DNA: TGTGCCAGCAGGAGGGGGGGGACAGAGACCCAGTACTTC.

This chain links TRBV2 with TRBJ2-7, with 10 nucleotides matching TRBD1. This CDR3 spans 15 amino acids. Germline V gene lookup returns CDR1 SNHLY and CDR2 FYNNEI. The ends lost 7 bases at V and 5 bases at J; junction bases unmatched: 11. This chain's CDR3 is CASTTPGQGYDEQYF. The DNA for the CDR3 is TGTGCCAGCACCACTCCGGGACAGGGGTACGACGAGCAGTACTTC.

V and J are TRBV18 and TRBJ2-5; D may be TRBD2 (5 bases). This CDR3 has 15 amino acids. Trimming cost V 1 base and J 5 bases, with 14 bases left between them. The V gene's germline CDR1 is KGHSH and CDR2 LQKENI. The CDR3, as DNA: TGTGCCAGCTCACCACGGGAGCGAGCCAGGGAGACCCAGTACTTC. Translating gives CASSPRERARETQYF.